The sample holds a few counts of the clone carrying this T cell receptor (beta chain). Its antigen is still unknown. The data originate from a study of naive and memory T cell subsets. General study findings and limits: This RNA-based method may be sensitive to activation-related transcript changes.

Trimming took 5 bases from V and 2 from J, leaving 6 bases between them. Germline V gene sequence: CDR1 MNHNY, CDR2 SVGAGI (reference sequence). The CDR3 is 13 amino acids. An oligonucleotide containing a UMI was ligated to the 3' end of TCR cDNA. Adult healthy volunteers gave 2.5 ml peripheral blood for whole-blood RNA. Reverse transcription used DNase-treated unsorted total RNA, aiming for 1 to 1000 ng. The SP2 primer and nested alpha and beta constant region primers amplified ligated cDNA in four rounds. For blood and skin samples, reverse transcription used TCR alpha and beta constant primers. TCRdb reanalysed the 5' RACE reads using MiXCR and keeps one entry per CDR3 protein. This table holds more than 60,000 distinct CDR3 sequences, 6.5% to 9% found once.

This receptor was taken from a female donor in good health. V usage is TRBV6-6 and J usage is TRBJ2-2; D uncertain. The CDR3 spells CASSTLNTGELFF. Here the CDR3 DNA reads TGTGCCAGCAGTACCCTCAACACCGGGGAGCTGTTTTTT.